This T cell receptor beta chain was obtained from a study of identical twins. TCRdb redid the calling of the 5' RACE reads with MiXCR, one entry per CDR3 protein. The sample includes around 670,000 distinct CDR3 sequences, approximately 6% of them seen just once. V was trimmed by 4 bases and J by 0 bases, leaving 16 bases between them. The germline CDR1 and CDR2 sequences are SGHVS and FQNEAQ. The CDR3 spans 17 residues. Material: naive T cells sorted from blood. The receptor was isolated from a man younger than 35 in good health. The rearrangement uses TRBV7-8 and TRBJ2-1; D is undetermined. As DNA, the CDR3 is TGTGCCAGCAGCTCACCAGGACCGTCGAGCTCCTACAATGAGCAGTTCTTC. It is translated as CASSSPGPSSSYNEQFF.